Listed below are T cell receptor beta chains from one sample, sequenced in a study of cytomegalovirus exposure and HLA in healthy donors. TCRdb keeps only in-frame clones here, not all; method: immunoSEQ multiplex PCR. There are 200,000 to 250,000 clones in the sample; approximately 83% occur only once, and 0.71% lies in the top ten. Sequencing input: PBMCs. The origin of the receptors is a boy between 2 and 10 years old in good health and CMV-seronegative. Each CDR3 is given with its conserved first and last residue. A D gene is named only where the DNA matches it firmly. The size of a clone is reported for some rows only, either as once, few or many, or as a class for expanded clones.

abundance	v_gene	j_gene	d_gene	CDR3nt	CDR3aa
.	TRBV15	TRBJ2-1	.	TGTGCCACCAGCAGAGATCAGGGGCCGGGGAATGAGCAGTTCTTC	CATSRDQGPGNEQFF
.	TRBV6-1	TRBJ2-5	.	TGTGCCAGCAGTGTGATAGCGAGGCAAGAGACCCAGTACTTC	CASSVIARQETQYF
.	TRBV10-3	TRBJ2-1	TRBD2	TGTGCCTCCGGGGGGAGTGAGCAGTTCTTC	CASGGSEQFF
.	TRBV5-6	TRBJ2-4	.	TGTGCCAGCAGCTCGGAAGCAGGGACTCCGAACATTCAGTACTTC	CASSSEAGTPNIQYF
once	TRBV5-1	TRBJ2-7	.	TGCGCCAGCAGCTCCATGGCTGAGGGAGCGGGCGACGAGCAGTACTTC	CASSSMAEGAGDEQYF
.	TRBV29-1	TRBJ2-1	.	TGCAGCGTTGAAGGCGGGATCCACAATGAGCAGTTCTTC	CSVEGGIHNEQFF
.	TRBV7-2	TRBJ1-1	.	TGTGCCAGCAGCCCCGGAGAGGGACTCGCTAACACTGAAGCTTTCTTT	CASSPGEGLANTEAFF
.	TRBV2	TRBJ2-1	TRBD1	TGTGCCAGCAGAACTAGAGGGGACAGGGTTAACAATGAGCAGTTCTTC	CASRTRGDRVNNEQFF
.	TRBV9	TRBJ1-6	.	TGTGCCAGCAGTGCACAGGGTTCTAATTCACCCCTCCACTTT	CASSAQGSNSPLHF
.	TRBV7-9	TRBJ1-4	TRBD1	TGTGCCAGCAGCTTCGGGGACAGGCGCTACCTTAATGAAAAACTGTTTTTT	CASSFGDRRYLNEKLFF
.	TRBV19	TRBJ2-2	TRBD1	TGTGCCAGTAGTATAGCGGGACAGGGGCGCACCGGGGAGCTGTTTTTT	CASSIAGQGRTGELFF
.	TRBV19	TRBJ2-6	.	TGTGCCAGTAGTATTGCAGTCCGAGGGGCCAACGTCCTGACTTTC	CASSIAVRGANVLTF
.	TRBV2	TRBJ2-1	.	TGTGCCAGCAGCCCAACTAGCTCCTACAATGAGCAGTTCTTC	CASSPTSSYNEQFF
.	TRBV5-1	TRBJ2-5	.	TGCGCCAGCAGCTCACAAGAGACCCAGTACTTC	CASSSQETQYF
.	TRBV6-5	TRBJ2-3	TRBD1	TGTGCCAGCAGCCAGGGGGCAGATACGCAGTATTTT	CASSQGADTQYF
.	TRBV7-2	TRBJ2-7	TRBD2	TGTGCCAGCAGCTTTCTAGCGGGGGGGAACTACGAGCAGTACTTC	CASSFLAGGNYEQYF
.	TRBV5-4	TRBJ2-5	.	TGTGCCAGCAGCTTCGCACAGGGACAAGAGACCCAGTACTTC	CASSFAQGQETQYF
.	TRBV5-1	TRBJ2-1	TRBD2	TGCGCCAGCAGCTTGGCGGCTAGCGGGCAATCCTACAATGAGCAGTTCTTC	CASSLAASGQSYNEQFF
.	TRBV19	TRBJ1-2	.	TGTGCCAGTAGTATCGACAGAGGAGTGAAGAACGGTTATGGCTACACCTTC	CASSIDRGVKNGYGYTF
.	TRBV2	TRBJ2-1	.	TGTGCCTCAACCATACGTCTATACAATGAGCAGTTCTTC	CASTIRLYNEQFF
.	TRBV19	TRBJ1-3	.	TGTGCCAGTATGACAGAGGCTGGAAACACCATATATTTT	CASMTEAGNTIYF
.	TRBV2	TRBJ2-7	.	TGTGCCAGCAGTGAAAAGGGGATTGAGTACGAGCAGTACTTC	CASSEKGIEYEQYF
.	TRBV7-9	TRBJ2-7	TRBD1	TGTTCCAGCAGCCAAGGGGGACAGTACTCCTACGAGCAGTACTTC	CSSSQGGQYSYEQYF
.	TRBV7-9	TRBJ2-1	TRBD2	TGTGCCAGCAGCCAGATTGCGCGGGAGGAGCAGTTCTTC	CASSQIAREEQFF
.	TRBV5-1	TRBJ2-7	TRBD1	TGCGCCAGCAGCTTGTGGGTAGGGGGCGACGAGCAGTACTTC	CASSLWVGGDEQYF
.	TRBV6-5	TRBJ2-7	.	TGTGCCAGCAGTTACTCAGGGACAACCTACGAGCAGTACTTC	CASSYSGTTYEQYF
few	TRBV11-2	TRBJ1-4	TRBD1	TGTGCCAGACCTCAGGGACAGGGAGGCGAAAAACTGTTTTTT	CARPQGQGGEKLFF
.	TRBV19	TRBJ1-2	.	TGTGCCAGTAGCCACGGGGGGATCTCCAACTATGGCTACACCTTC	CASSHGGISNYGYTF
.	TRBV4-2	TRBJ1-2	TRBD1	TGTGCCAGCAGCCCCAACCCTCAGACAGGGAACTATGGCTACACCTTC	CASSPNPQTGNYGYTF
.	TRBV27	TRBJ2-3	TRBD2	TGTGCCAGCAGTTCCGCTAGCGGTCGTACAGATACGCAGTATTTT	CASSSASGRTDTQYF
once	TRBV5-1	TRBJ2-7	.	TGCGCCAGCAGCTGGGACTTGAGCTACGAGCAGTACTTC	CASSWDLSYEQYF
few	TRBV30	TRBJ2-5	TRBD1	TGTGCCTGGACCCTCGACAGGGGGCCGGAGACCCAGTACTTC	CAWTLDRGPETQYF
.	TRBV10-3	TRBJ1-1	.	TGTGCCATCAGTGAGTCGTGGATCGGGGGCGGGGGCACTGAAGCTTTCTTT	CAISESWIGGGGTEAFF
.	TRBV11-3	TRBJ1-1	.	TGTGCCAGCAGCCGGGGGAACCGGAACACTGAAGCTTTCTTT	CASSRGNRNTEAFF
.	TRBV5-1	TRBJ2-1	TRBD2	TGCGCCAGCAGCTTGTCCGGGGGGTGGGATTGGAATGAGCAGTTCTTC	CASSLSGGWDWNEQFF
few	TRBV27	TRBJ2-2	.	TGTGCCAGCAGCCAAGGTGTGGCTAGCAGCACCGGGGAGCTGTTTTTT	CASSQGVASSTGELFF
.	TRBV9	TRBJ2-7	TRBD2	TGTGCCAGCAGCGTAGGCGGGGGGGCCTACGAGCAGTACTTC	CASSVGGGAYEQYF
.	TRBV6-6	TRBJ2-7	TRBD1	TGTGCCAGCAGTTACTCGAACAGGGGAATCTACGAGCAGTACTTC	CASSYSNRGIYEQYF
.	TRBV7-9	TRBJ2-7	.	TGTGCCAGCAGCCCAGGACTAAATTACTACGAGCAGTACTTC	CASSPGLNYYEQYF
.	TRBV5-6	TRBJ2-1	.	TGTGCCAGCAGCTTGGGGTTCGGGGGGCATGAGCAGTTCTTC	CASSLGFGGHEQFF
.	TRBV2	TRBJ1-5	TRBD1	TGTGCCAGCAGTGGGACAGGGAAAAGCAATCAGCCCCAGCATTTT	CASSGTGKSNQPQHF